The T cell receptor beta chain described here comes from a study of blood T cell repertoires in COVID-19. Across the whole study: Specimens from acute and convalescent COVID-19 originated in the United States, Italy and Spain.

Assay: immunoSEQ multiplex PCR; the TCRdb copy retains only in-frame clones and omits some. This sample has over 200,000 clones, with more than 70% found just once. There are 16 residues in the CDR3. Germline V gene data show CDR1 as LGHNA and CDR2 as YNFKEQ. After removal of 6 bases from V and 7 bases from J, the junction contained 18 bases not matched to a gene. The sequenced sample was peripheral blood. The source of this sequence is a woman aged 45-59 years with acute or convalescent COVID-19. J is TRBJ2-7 and V is TRBV4-2, with 7 bases matching TRBD1. This CDR3 reads CASRQTTGNPIGEQYF. CDR3 coding DNA: TGTGCCAGCAGGCAGACGACAGGGAACCCCATTGGGGAGCAGTACTTC.